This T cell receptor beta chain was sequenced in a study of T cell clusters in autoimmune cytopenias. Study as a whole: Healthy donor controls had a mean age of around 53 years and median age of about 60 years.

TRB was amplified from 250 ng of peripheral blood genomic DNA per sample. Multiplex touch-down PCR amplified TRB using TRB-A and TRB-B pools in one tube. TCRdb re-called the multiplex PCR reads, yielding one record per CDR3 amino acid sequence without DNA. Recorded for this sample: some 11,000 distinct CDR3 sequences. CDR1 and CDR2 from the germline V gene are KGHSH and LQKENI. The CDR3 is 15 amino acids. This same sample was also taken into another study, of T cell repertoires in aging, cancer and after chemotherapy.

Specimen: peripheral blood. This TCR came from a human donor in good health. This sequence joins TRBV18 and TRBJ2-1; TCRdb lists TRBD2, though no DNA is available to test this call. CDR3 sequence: CASSPPGLAGNEQFF.